The next 24 T cell receptor beta chains were all read from a single sample in a study of blood T cells in healthy people across ages. It was with a sample-barcoded 5' primer and a J-beta primer mix that a second PCR of about 7 to 12 cycles was run. MiXCR was run by TCRdb on the 5' RACE reads, yielding one entry per CDR3 protein. Counted here are around 1.7 million distinct CDR3 sequences, 28% occurring once; the ten biggest clones make up less than 9.5%. The source material was blood. The receptors stem from a woman younger than 45 in good health.

The chain uses TRBV6-2 or TRBV6-3 and TRBJ2-1; no reliable D call. The CDR3 is made up of 15 amino acids. Trimming took off 5 bases at V and 4 bases at J, with 15 bases between the two ends. From germline, CDR1 is MNHEY and CDR2 SVGEGT. The CDR3 region has the DNA TGTGCCAGCAGTACCCCAGGAACTCTTTACAATGAGCAGTTCTTC. Translated: CASSTPGTLYNEQFF.

The CDR3 bases are TGCGCCAGCAGCTTGGGAGTTTCCGGACAAGGCCTTAATGAGCAGTTCTTC. This translates into CASSLGVSGQGLNEQFF. The genes are TRBV5-1 and TRBJ2-1; a possible D gene is TRBD1 (5 bases). The V end lost 0 bases, the J end lost 7 bases, and 20 bases lay between the germline ends. The germline CDR1 and CDR2 sequences are SGHRS and YFSETQ. This CDR3 is 17 amino acids long.

The V gene is TRBV29-1, the J gene TRBJ2-5, with no clear D. The CDR3 has 13 residues. Deletions cut 2 bases from V and 0 bases from J, with 7 bases between. Looked up from germline, CDR1 is SQVTM and CDR2 is ANQGSEA. CDR3 nucleotide sequence: TGCAGCGTTGAAAGGCAGGACCAAGAGACCCAGTACTTC. Protein product: CSVERQDQETQYF. Based on the CDR3 plus reference TRBV29-1 and TRBJ2-5, the full variable domain is SAVISQKPSRDICQRGTSLTIQCQVDSQVTMMFWYRQQPGQSLTLIATANQGSEATYESGFVIDKFPISRPNLTFSTLTVSNMSPEDSSIYLCSVERQDQETQYFGPGTRLLVL.

The chain has TRBV7-3 and TRBJ1-2; D not resolved. Trimming took 4 bases from V and 3 from J, leaving 12 bases between them. CDR3 length equals 14 residues. Per germline, CDR1 SGHTA and CDR2 FQGTGA. This chain's CDR3 is CASSSSGGDYGYTF. The CDR3 bases are TGTGCCAGCAGCTCCTCAGGCGGGGACTATGGCTACACCTTC.

V gene TRBV7-2 combines with J gene TRBJ2-7, with TRBD2 matching over 7 bases. This CDR3 is built from 16 residues. Per the germline V gene, CDR1 is SGHTA and CDR2 is FQGNSA. With 1 base clipped from V and 7 bases from J, the junction kept 13 bases outside the gene matches. CDR3 nucleotides: TGTGCCAGCAGCTTAGGGGTGCGGGGGTCCTACAATGAGCAGTACTTC. Amino acids: CASSLGVRGSYNEQYF.

J is TRBJ1-6 and V is TRBV5-1; TRBD1 is a possible D gene (5 bases). The V gene's germline CDR1 is SGHRS and CDR2 YFSETQ. Trimming pared 7 bases from V and 5 bases from J, leaving 13 bases between. The CDR3 runs to 14 residues. CDR3 amino acids: CASRRGSNNSPLHF. The CDR3, as DNA: TGCGCCAGCCGGCGGGGGAGCAATAATTCACCCCTCCACTTT.

V and J are TRBV5-1 and TRBJ1-1; D uncertain. The CDR3 loop spans 14 amino acids. Between the trimmed V and J ends, which lost 5 bases and 4 bases, there was a span of 15 bases. The germline V gene has CDR1 SGHRS and CDR2 YFSETQ. The DNA of the CDR3 is TGCGCCAGCAGTGGCAGCCCCTGGGGCACTGAAGCTTTCTTT. Its translation: CASSGSPWGTEAFF.

This chain uses TRBV4-1 with TRBJ1-3; tentative D call: TRBD1 (5 bases). The CDR3 totals 15 residues. Trimming took 4 bases from V and 0 from J, leaving 10 bases between them. The germline CDR1 and CDR2 sequences are MGHRA and YSYEKL. CDR3 DNA: TGCGCCAGCAGCCTCATCGACAGCTCTGGAAACACCATATATTTT. This translates into CASSLIDSSGNTIYF.

The sample holds a few counts of this clonotype. The chain recombines TRBV5-1 with TRBJ2-7; 7 bases line up with TRBD1. Germline V CDR1 and CDR2: SGHRS, YFSETQ. The CDR3 sequence is 15 residues long. J was trimmed by 4 bases and V by 0 bases; bases with no gene match: 7. The CDR3 sequence is CASSLEGRGLYEQYF. As DNA, the CDR3 is TGCGCCAGCAGCTTGGAGGGCAGGGGGTTGTACGAGCAGTACTTC.

The chain recombines TRBV28 with TRBJ1-3; D unclear. V lost 3 bases, J lost 10 bases, and 10 bases lay in between. CDR3 size: 12 residues. The V gene's germline CDR1 is MDHEN and CDR2 SYDVKM. CDR3 region: CASSFSYGTIYF. The CDR3 nucleotides read TGTGCCAGCAGTTTTAGTTACGGGACCATATATTTT.

This chain links TRBV28 with TRBJ1-1; D remains unclear. The V and J ends lost 1 base and 11 bases respectively, with 11 bases between them. CDR1 is MDHEN and CDR2 is SYDVKM in the germline V gene. The CDR3 loop spans 12 amino acids. The CDR3 sequence: CASSLLAEVAFF. Here the CDR3 DNA reads TGTGCCAGCAGTTTATTGGCGGAAGTGGCTTTCTTT.

This clonotype was recorded a few times. This chain joins TRBV7-9 and TRBJ1-4, with D possibly TRBD1 on 6 matching bases. The CDR3 consists of 18 residues. Germline CDR1 SEHNR, CDR2 FQNEAQ (reference sequence). Trimming stripped 2 bases from V and 0 bases from J, with 16 bases between. The CDR3 here is CASSLPSGGPATNEKLFF. The CDR3 nucleotides are TGTGCCAGCAGCTTACCCTCCGGGGGGCCTGCAACTAATGAAAAACTGTTTTTT.

A few counts support this clonotype. This chain connects TRBV12-3 or TRBV12-4 to TRBJ2-7, with 8 positions matching TRBD2. The CDR3 spans 20 residues. V shed 4 bases and J 0 bases; nucleotides not matched to a gene: 20. The CDR3 spells CASSSHLRRRAGVGSYEQYF. The CDR3 region has the DNA TGTGCCAGCAGTTCACATCTCCGGAGGCGAGCGGGGGTGGGCTCCTACGAGCAGTACTTC.

The rearrangement uses TRBV20-1 and TRBJ2-7; 9 nucleotides line up with TRBD1. Per the germline V gene, CDR1 is DFQATT and CDR2 is SNEGSKA (reference sequence). The junction had 10 bases not matched to a gene; V was cut back by 6 bases and J by 1 base. There are 15 residues in the CDR3. The CDR3 reads CSANTGTGWSYEQYF. The CDR3 region has the DNA TGCAGTGCAAATACCGGGACAGGGTGGTCCTACGAGCAGTACTTC.

This sequence joins TRBV10-1 and TRBJ2-1; 13 bases agree with TRBD2. The ends lost 3 bases at V and 7 bases at J; junction bases unmatched: 3. CDR3 length: 15 residues. CDR1 WNHNN and CDR2 SYGVQD come from the germline V gene (reference sequence). CDR3 bases: TGCGCCAGCAGTGAAGGGGGACTAGCGGGAAATGAGCAGTTCTTC. Protein: CASSEGGLAGNEQFF.

This clonotype turned up a few times. The V and J genes are TRBV20-1 and TRBJ1-5; TRBD1 matches 7 bases. The germline V gene has CDR1 DFQATT and CDR2 SNEGSKA (reference sequence). The CDR3 consists of 13 residues. With V trimmed by 3 bases and J by 7 bases, 6 bases remained unmatched. CDR3 bases: TGCAGTGCTAGCCGGGACAGCCAACAGCCCCAGCATTTT. It translates to CSASRDSQQPQHF.

Regarding this clonotype: Sequence at one end of the junction differs from germline and may be a read error. This chain connects TRBV7-2 to TRBJ2-1; D remains unclear. CDR1 and CDR2 (germline): SGHTA, FQGNSA. CDR3 length equals 13 residues. CDR3 in DNA: TGTGTCAGCAGCCGAGGATCCTACAATGGGCAGTTCTTC. Translated, it gives CVSSRGSYNGQFF.

Here the CDR3 DNA reads TGCAGTGCTAGTCGGCAGGGGGCGGCGAACACTGAAGCTTTCTTT. Protein: CSASRQGAANTEAFF. The rearrangement links TRBV20-1 to TRBJ1-1; 8 bases agree with TRBD1. V was pared by 3 bases and J by 1 base, with 7 bases of the junction left unmatched. The length of the CDR3 is 15 residues. The germline gives CDR1 DFQATT, CDR2 SNEGSKA (reference sequence).

A few counts support this clonotype. V is TRBV20-1 and J is TRBJ2-2; 7 nucleotides match TRBD2. Germline lookup yields CDR1 DFQATT and CDR2 SNEGSKA (reference sequence). The CDR3 is made up of 15 amino acids. The V segment lost 5 bases and the J segment 1 base; nucleotides outside the gene matches: 7. CDR3 nucleotide sequence: TGCAGTGCTCCAGGCCGCGGGAGGAACACCGGGGAGCTGTTTTTT. This sequence encodes CSAPGRGRNTGELFF.

V and J are TRBV27 and TRBJ2-4; 10 bases map to TRBD2. Germline-derived CDR1 and CDR2 are MNHEY and SMNVEV (reference sequence). Germline trimming cut 0 bases from V and 3 bases from J; bases unmatched to any gene: 5. The CDR3 consists of 17 residues. The CDR3 protein is CASSLSYGTSVKNIQYF. CDR3 sequence (DNA): TGTGCCAGCAGTTTATCTTACGGGACTAGCGTCAAAAACATTCAGTACTTC.

In the case of this clonotype: It may be a read error: a sequence one base away is much more abundant. The chain joins TRBV4-1 to TRBJ2-5; 9 bases map to TRBD2. Germline CDR1 is MGHRA and CDR2 is YSYEKL. V lost 4 bases to trimming and J lost 5 bases; unmatched junction nucleotides: 8. This CDR3 has 15 residues. The CDR3 DNA reads TGCGCCAGCAGCCCGGGGGCGGGAGGGATGGAGACCCAGTACTTC. Protein: CASSPGAGGMETQYF.

This clonotype was detected only a few times. The chain has TRBV20-1 and TRBJ1-5; D may be TRBD1 (6 bases). V was cut by 4 bases and J by 4 bases, with 14 bases left in between. Germline loops: CDR1 DFQATT, CDR2 SNEGSKA (reference sequence). CDR3 length: 14 amino acids. The CDR3 DNA sequence: TGCAGTGCTAAACAAACAGGGAGAAATCAGCCCCAGCATTTT. Amino acids: CSAKQTGRNQPQHF.

The chain uses TRBV5-1 and TRBJ2-2; D is unresolved. Germline V gives CDR1 SGHRS, CDR2 YFSETQ. CDR3 length: 13 residues. The V end lost 4 bases, the J end lost 4 bases, and 8 bases lay between the germline ends. This CDR3 is CASSRHPTGELFF. CDR3 in DNA: TGCGCCAGCAGCCGACACCCCACCGGGGAGCTGTTTTTT.

This clonotype was found once. The chain is built from TRBV2 and TRBJ2-5; 8 bases are shared with TRBD2. J gave up 12 bases and V 10 bases, and 16 bases lay outside the gene matches. This CDR3 has 13 amino acids. Germline loops: CDR1 SNHLY, CDR2 FYNNEI. The CDR3 sequence is CATTLSGKTQKYF. The CDR3 coding sequence is TGTGCCACTACTCTTAGCGGGAAAACCCAGAAGTACTTC. Complete variable domain (other parts from reference TRBV2 and TRBJ2-5): EPEVTQTPSHQVTQMGQEVILRCVPISNHLYFYWYRQILGQKVEFLVSFYNNEISEKSEIFDDQFSVERPDGSNFTLKIRSTKLEDSAMYFCATTLSGKTQKYFGPGTRLLVL.